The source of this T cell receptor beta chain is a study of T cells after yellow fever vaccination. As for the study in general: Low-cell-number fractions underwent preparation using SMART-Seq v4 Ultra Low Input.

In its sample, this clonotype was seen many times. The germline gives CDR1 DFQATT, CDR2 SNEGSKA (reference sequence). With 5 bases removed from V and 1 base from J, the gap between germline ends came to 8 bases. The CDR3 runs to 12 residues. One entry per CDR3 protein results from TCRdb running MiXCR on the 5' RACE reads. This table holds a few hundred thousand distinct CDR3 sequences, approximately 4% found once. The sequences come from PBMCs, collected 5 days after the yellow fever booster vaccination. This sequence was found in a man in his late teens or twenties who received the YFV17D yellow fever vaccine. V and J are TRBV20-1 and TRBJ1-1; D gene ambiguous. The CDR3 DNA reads TGCAGTGCTTACAGACAGAACACTGAAGCTTTCTTT. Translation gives CSAYRQNTEAFF.